The T cell receptor (beta chain) under discussion was sequenced for a study of T-cell reconstitution after alpha-beta-depleted transplantation in children (TCRdb year 2016). With regard to the full study: Using TCR repertoire profiling, the study followed T-cell immune reconstitution in a quantitative way in children after TCRalphabeta/CD19-depleted allogeneic hematopoietic cell transplantation.

This clonotype appeared a few times. This receptor's antigen is unknown. Base-call qualities are not available, and no considerably larger clone is one nucleotide away. General study outcomes and caveats: Hyperexpanded clone frequencies declined over subsequent months; after one year, T-cell counts and TCRbeta diversity were mostly attributed to newly produced T cells. About two months after transplant, the apparently early recovery of alphabetaT-cell counts reportedly depended on just several hundred clones that had expanded rapidly and came from non-depleted graft cells. In some patients, the high TCRbeta diversity seen at day 60 was put down to recipient T cells and intrathymic progenitors that had survived conditioning.

Libraries were prepared through PCR. The run used an Illumina HiSeq 2500. To normalize quantification of the TCRbeta repertoire, the TCR libraries were built with molecular barcoding that relied on unique molecular identifiers. TCRdb itself trimmed the public reads at Q25 with fastp, ran MiXCR and retained productive beta chains. Rows merge per CDR3 protein into single entries with the most common DNA and genes. The sample has about 310,000 distinct CDR3 sequences on record, 23% of them singletons. Clones ranked in the top ten supply about a tenth of the sample. Explained via the paper, the treatment or condition label denotes: allogeneic hematopoietic cell transplantation with graft depleted of TCRalphabeta T cells and CD19 B cells. Transplant recipients were children who received TCRalphabeta/CD19-depleted allogeneic hematopoietic cell grafts. The specimen comprised PBMCs, mostly from graft donor cells, sampled 180 days after TCRalphabeta/CD19-depleted stem cell transplant. This receptor was obtained from a male patient younger than 18 who had a stem cell transplant for acute lymphoblastic leukemia, so the T cells may come from the graft donor.

At the DNA level, the sequence is TGTGCCAGCTCACCAAAGGCGGCACTAGCGGGACGCAATGAGCAGTTCTTC. Its product reads: CASSPKAALAGRNEQFF. The chain was built from TRBV18 and TRBJ2-1; 10 bases in between match TRBD2. CDR1 and CDR2 are drawn from the germline V gene: KGHSH, LQKENI. There are 17 amino acids in the CDR3, from cysteine to phenylalanine inclusive. Of the read, only the CDR3 DNA is kept; its 51 bases are in frame from base 1. From V the trimming removes 2 bases and from J it removes 6 bases, while the gene matches leave 10 bases of the junction unaccounted for.